Below are 8 T cell receptor beta chains sequenced from a single sample in a study of human T cells and chemical hapten exposure. One entry per CDR3 protein, called by TCRdb with MiXCR from the RACE reads. This repertoire shows some 84,000 distinct CDR3 sequences, around 9.3% found once; its top ten account for roughly 5%. The time point: patch test 2, 6 weeks after DPC sensitization. Treatment: therapeutic diphenylcyclopropenone sensitization with weekly scalp DPC. The sample was whole blood, taken in connection with sensitization to the hapten diphenylcyclopropenone (DPC). The origin of the receptors is a woman between 45 and 60 years old with alopecia areata. Some clones in this sample may be carry-over from other donors' samples.

This clonotype has at least ten counts. The chain joins TRBV4-1 to TRBJ2-1; TRBD2 aligns across 8 bases. V lost 5 bases to trimming and J lost 8 bases; unmatched junction nucleotides: 8. Germline CDR1 is MGHRA and CDR2 is YSYEKL. The CDR3 sequence is 14 residues long. The CDR3 DNA sequence: TGCGCCAGCAGCGCCCGGACTAGCTTACATGAGCAGTTCTTC. Translation gives CASSARTSLHEQFF.

This clonotype was seen many times. V and J are TRBV29-1 and TRBJ2-2; D perhaps matches TRBD2 (7 bases). The CDR3 has 15 amino acids. From germline, CDR1 is SQVTM and CDR2 ANQGSEA. With 7 bases removed from V and 7 bases from J, the gap between germline ends came to 22 bases. The CDR3 loop is CSAATVGGQGGELFF. The CDR3 DNA reads as TGCAGCGCCGCAACCGTCGGGGGGCAGGGCGGGGAGCTGTTTTTT.

This clonotype has only a few counts. This chain uses TRBV12-3 or TRBV12-4 with TRBJ1-1; D remains unclear. Trimming removed 3 bases at V and 0 bases at J, with 8 bases between. CDR3 length: 14 amino acids. The CDR3 DNA reads as TGTGCCAGCAGTTTTGACCCCATGAACACTGAAGCTTTCTTT. Translated: CASSFDPMNTEAFF.

This clonotype was seen only a few times. The V call is TRBV9, the J call TRBJ2-1; 9 bases align to TRBD1. V dropped 4 bases and J dropped 9; count of bases not matched to a gene: 5. This CDR3 region has 13 residues. Germline CDR1 SGDLS, CDR2 YYNGEE. The CDR3 reads CASSFGTGSEQFF. The CDR3 DNA reads TGTGCCAGCAGCTTTGGGACAGGGAGTGAGCAGTTCTTC.

This clonotype was counted a few times. The genes are TRBV10-3 and TRBJ2-3; a weak D match, TRBD2 (6 bases). Trimming removed 4 bases from V and 0 bases from J, with 17 bases in between. Looked up from germline, CDR1 is ENHRY and CDR2 is SYGVKD. The CDR3 totals 17 residues. CDR3 loop: CAISGVSSGASTDTQYF. The CDR3 DNA sequence: TGTGCCATCAGTGGTGTGAGTAGCGGCGCTAGCACAGATACGCAGTATTTT.

This clonotype was seen many times. The rearrangement joins TRBV29-1 to TRBJ2-6; D gene uncertain. The length of the CDR3 is 13 residues. CDR1 is SQVTM and CDR2 is ANQGSEA in the germline V gene. Trimming removed 4 bases at V and 1 base at J, with 5 bases between. CDR3 sequence (DNA): TGCAGCGTTGCCACTTCTGGGGCCAACGTCCTGACTTTC. This codes for CSVATSGANVLTF. Together with reference TRBV29-1 and TRBJ2-6, the CDR3 gives the full variable domain: SAVISQKPSRDICQRGTSLTIQCQVDSQVTMMFWYRQQPGQSLTLIATANQGSEATYESGFVIDKFPISRPNLTFSTLTVSNMSPEDSSIYLCSVATSGANVLTFGAGSRLTVL.

The V call is TRBV20-1, the J call TRBJ2-7; TRBD1 agrees at 7 bases. V lost 5 bases, J lost 1 base, and 11 bases stayed unmatched. The CDR3 runs to 15 residues. Germline loops: CDR1 DFQATT, CDR2 SNEGSKA (reference sequence). The CDR3 sequence is CSARPSGQRSYEQYF. The DNA of the CDR3 is TGCAGTGCTCGACCCTCGGGACAGCGATCCTACGAGCAGTACTTC.

The gene calls are TRBV7-2 and TRBJ2-1, with TRBD2 identical over 12 bases. Looked up from germline, CDR1 is SGHTA and CDR2 is FQGNSA. This CDR3 has 14 amino acids. Trimming at V came to 5 bases and at J to 9 bases, leaving 5 bases not matched to a gene. CDR3: CASSVRLAGVEQFF. DNA for the CDR3: TGTGCCAGCAGCGTCCGACTAGCGGGAGTTGAGCAGTTCTTC.